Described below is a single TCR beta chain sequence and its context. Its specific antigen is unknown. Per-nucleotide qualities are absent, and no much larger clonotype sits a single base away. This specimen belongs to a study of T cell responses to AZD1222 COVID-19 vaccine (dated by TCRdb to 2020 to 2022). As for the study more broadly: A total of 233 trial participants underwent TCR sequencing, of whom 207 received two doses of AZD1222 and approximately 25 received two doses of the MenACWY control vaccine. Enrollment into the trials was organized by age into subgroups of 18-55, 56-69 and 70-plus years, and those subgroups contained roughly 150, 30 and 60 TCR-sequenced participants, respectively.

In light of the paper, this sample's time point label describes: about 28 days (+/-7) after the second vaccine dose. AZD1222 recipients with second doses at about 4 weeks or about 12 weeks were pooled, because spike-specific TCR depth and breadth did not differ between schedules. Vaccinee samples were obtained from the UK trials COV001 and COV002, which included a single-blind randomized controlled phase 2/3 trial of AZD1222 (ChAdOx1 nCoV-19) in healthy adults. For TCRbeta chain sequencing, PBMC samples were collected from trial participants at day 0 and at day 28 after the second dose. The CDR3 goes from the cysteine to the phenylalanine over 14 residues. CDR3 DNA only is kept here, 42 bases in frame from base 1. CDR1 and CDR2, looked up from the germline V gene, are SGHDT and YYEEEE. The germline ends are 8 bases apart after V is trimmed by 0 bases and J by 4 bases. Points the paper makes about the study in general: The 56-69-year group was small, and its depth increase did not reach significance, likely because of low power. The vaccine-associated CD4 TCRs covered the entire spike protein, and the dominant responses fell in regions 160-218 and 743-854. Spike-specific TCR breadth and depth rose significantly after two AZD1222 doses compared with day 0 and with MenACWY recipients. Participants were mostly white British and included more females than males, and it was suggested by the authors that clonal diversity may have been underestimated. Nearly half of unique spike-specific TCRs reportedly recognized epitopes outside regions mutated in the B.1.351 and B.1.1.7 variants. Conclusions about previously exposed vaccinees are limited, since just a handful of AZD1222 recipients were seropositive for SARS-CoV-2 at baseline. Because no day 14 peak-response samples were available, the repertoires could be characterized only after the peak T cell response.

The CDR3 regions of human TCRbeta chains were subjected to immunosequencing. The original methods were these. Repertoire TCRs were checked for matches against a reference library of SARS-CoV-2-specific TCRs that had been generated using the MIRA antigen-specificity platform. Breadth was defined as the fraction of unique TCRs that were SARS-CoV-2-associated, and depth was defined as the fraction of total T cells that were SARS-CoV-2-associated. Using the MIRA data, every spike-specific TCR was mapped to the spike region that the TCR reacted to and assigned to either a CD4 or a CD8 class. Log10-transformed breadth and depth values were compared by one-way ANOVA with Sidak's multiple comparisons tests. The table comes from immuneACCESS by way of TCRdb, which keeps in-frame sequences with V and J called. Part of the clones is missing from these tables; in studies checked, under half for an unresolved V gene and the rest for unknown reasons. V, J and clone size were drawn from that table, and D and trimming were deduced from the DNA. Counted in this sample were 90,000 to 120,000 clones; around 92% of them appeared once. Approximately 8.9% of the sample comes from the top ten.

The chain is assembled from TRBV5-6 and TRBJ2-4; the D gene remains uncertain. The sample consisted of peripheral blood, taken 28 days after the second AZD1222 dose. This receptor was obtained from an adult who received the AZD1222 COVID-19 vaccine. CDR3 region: CASSLGRLKNIQYF. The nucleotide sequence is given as TGTGCCAGCAGCTTGGGAAGGCTTAAAAACATTCAGTACTTC.